This TCR beta chain comes out of a study of blood T cell repertoires in COVID-19. Across the study: Italy, Spain and the United States were the sources of the convalescent and acute COVID-19 samples. T cells, B-cell-depleted T cells, or PBMCs supplied cDNA or gDNA.

Under the authors' procedure: The assay estimated nucleated cells by amplifying reference gene primers. Libraries were prepared by immunoSEQ multiplex PCR; TCRdb keeps only in-frame clonotypes and omits some of them. V and J calls and clone size are as listed in that table; D and trimming were resolved from the DNA. The data contain about 54,000 clones, over 75% of them singletons. V trimming: 3 bases; J trimming: 4 bases; junction bases outside the gene matches: 10. Germline V CDR1 and CDR2: DFQATT, SNEGSKA (reference sequence). CDR3 size: 16 residues. The clonotype originates from a woman aged 40 to 55 with active COVID-19. The J gene is TRBJ2-3, the V gene TRBV20-1; 10 bases line up with TRBD1. The sample taken for sequencing was peripheral blood. The DNA of the CDR3 is TGCAGTGCTAGTGGACAGGGGGTGGGGGTCGCAGATACGCAGTATTTT. It specifies CSASGQGVGVADTQYF.